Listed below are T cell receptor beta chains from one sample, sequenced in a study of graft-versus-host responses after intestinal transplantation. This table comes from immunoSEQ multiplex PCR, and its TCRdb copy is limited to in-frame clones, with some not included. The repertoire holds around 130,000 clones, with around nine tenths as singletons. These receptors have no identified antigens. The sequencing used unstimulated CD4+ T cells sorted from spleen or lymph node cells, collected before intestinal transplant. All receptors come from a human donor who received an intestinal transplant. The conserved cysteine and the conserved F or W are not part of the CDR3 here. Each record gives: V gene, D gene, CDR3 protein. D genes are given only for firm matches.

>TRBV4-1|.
ASSRQETQY
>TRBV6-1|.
ASSESAGFRQPQH
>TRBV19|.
ASSIKRTNTGELF
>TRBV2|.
ASSESWAEETQY
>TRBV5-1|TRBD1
ASSLAPGGEETQY
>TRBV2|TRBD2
ASRPGGYTGELF
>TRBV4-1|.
ASSLPPSKLF
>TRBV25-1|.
ASSEAESFNEKLF
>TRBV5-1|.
ASSLAWDAYGYT
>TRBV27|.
ASSSGAAFGYT
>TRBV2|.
ASSFKLSTDTQY
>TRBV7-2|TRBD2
ASSRSGGAYEQY
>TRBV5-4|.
ASRSGLSSKDTQY
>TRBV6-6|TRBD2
ASSPGGAVDEQF
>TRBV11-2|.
ASSLTGELF
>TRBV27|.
ASSPGINQPQH
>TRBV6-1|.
ASGSGAYEQY
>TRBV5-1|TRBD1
ASRFRDSSYEQY
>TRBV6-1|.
ASSEQGFNYGYT
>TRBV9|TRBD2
ASSPTSGGHHEQF
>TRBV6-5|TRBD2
ASSPAGATDTQY
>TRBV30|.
AWESRWRDYNEQF
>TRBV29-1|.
SGRWFGRTEAF
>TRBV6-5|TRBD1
ASRDRQGAGSPLH
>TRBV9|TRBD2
ASSVEAGGVFEQF
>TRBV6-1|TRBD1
ASSAQAPGQGDTIY
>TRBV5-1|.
ASSPRREEEAF
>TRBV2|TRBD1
ASSGQGRETQY
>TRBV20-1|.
SAGDLYEQY
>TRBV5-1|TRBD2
ASYQRAGGASTDTQY
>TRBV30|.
AWSVGQSYEQY
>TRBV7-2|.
ASSLARGPWGGYT
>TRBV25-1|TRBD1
ASNDRAKAGNTIY
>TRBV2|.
ASTRAALHYEQY
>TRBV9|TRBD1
ASSARGDRINEKLF
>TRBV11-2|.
ANSLGRSTDTQY
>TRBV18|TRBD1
ASSPRTGSSYGELF
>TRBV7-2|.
ASSFQRGTDTQY
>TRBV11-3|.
ASSPQFSNIGNEKLF
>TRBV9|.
ASSNPGRGGYQETQY
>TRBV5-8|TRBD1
ASPRRTGDSPLH